This TCR beta chain stems from a study of tumor-infiltrating lymphocytes in primary liver carcinoma. Between the trimmed V and J ends, which lost 5 bases and 2 bases, there was a span of 10 bases. The CDR3 contains 13 residues. Germline V gene data show CDR1 as PRHDT and CDR2 as FYEKMQ (reference sequence). The authors made TCR beta cDNA from around 500 ng total RNA with a constant-region primer. It was through three nested multiplex PCR rounds of slightly modified ARM-PCR that TCR beta libraries arose. The first two PCR rounds, around 10 cycles each, used TRBV1-TRBV30 forward primers and a C-beta reverse primer. Via MiXCR, TCRdb re-called the multiplex PCR reads, giving one row per CDR3 protein. This sample has 95,000 to 100,000 distinct CDR3 sequences, with about 62% found just once. Co-extraction yielded RNA and DNA from roughly 20-30 mg of unsorted bulk tissue. Patients had primary liver carcinoma treated by surgical resection.

This clonotype has at least ten counts. What was sequenced was liver tumor tissue from sampling region 2. Subset reported: tumor region T2, inferior pole. The receptor was derived from an older woman with primary liver carcinoma and hepatitis B virus infection. The gene calls are TRBV13 and TRBJ2-7; D uncertain. The CDR3 region has the DNA TGTGCCAGCAGCCCATCGATGGCCTACGAGCAGTACTTC. This codes for CASSPSMAYEQYF.